This is a list of T cell receptor beta chains from one sample in a study of beta chain features in type 1 diabetes. Sequencing used immunoSEQ multiplex PCR; TCRdb keeps in-frame clones, though not all of them. The profile covers 350,000 to 450,000 clones, with approximately 15% appearing a single time and more than 0.015% taken by the ten largest. Sequencing was done on a sample of naive CD4+ T cells from blood. Receptor source: a woman aged 18-30 years in good health. CDR3s include the opening cysteine and the closing phenylalanine or tryptophan. The order of the fields is CDR3 protein, CDR3 DNA, D gene, J gene, clone size, V gene. The D gene is left open where the match is weak. Clone size, where shown, is once, few, many, or a class for clones that have expanded.

CDR3aa: CASSSPGTGKQPQHF
CDR3nt: TGTGCCAGCAGTTCCCCCGGGACAGGGAAGCAGCCCCAGCATTTT
d_gene: TRBD1
j_gene: TRBJ1-5
abundance: NA
v_gene: TRBV28

CDR3aa: CASSPGQGAYEQYF
CDR3nt: TGTGCCAGCAGCCCCGGACAGGGCGCCTACGAGCAGTACTTC
d_gene: TRBD1
j_gene: TRBJ2-7
abundance: few
v_gene: TRBV7-2

CDR3aa: CAWSPRDRVRTDTQYF
CDR3nt: TGTGCCTGGAGCCCCAGGGACAGGGTGAGGACAGATACGCAGTATTTT
d_gene: TRBD1
j_gene: TRBJ2-3
abundance: NA
v_gene: TRBV30

CDR3aa: CASSVAWTGDTGELFF
CDR3nt: TGTGCCAGCAGCGTAGCGTGGACAGGAGACACCGGGGAGCTGTTTTTT
d_gene: TRBD1
j_gene: TRBJ2-2
abundance: NA
v_gene: TRBV9

CDR3aa: CASSLPGVRELFF
CDR3nt: TGTGCCAGCAGCCTACCGGGGGTTCGGGAGCTGTTTTTT
d_gene: NA
j_gene: TRBJ2-2
abundance: NA
v_gene: TRBV5-4

CDR3aa: CASRADRGNGYTF
CDR3nt: TGTGCCAGCAGAGCGGACAGGGGCAATGGCTACACCTTC
d_gene: TRBD1
j_gene: TRBJ1-2
abundance: NA
v_gene: TRBV2

CDR3aa: CASSIGEGPSSQFF
CDR3nt: TGCGCCAGCAGCATTGGTGAGGGCCCCAGTTCGCAGTTCTTC
d_gene: NA
j_gene: TRBJ2-1
abundance: few
v_gene: TRBV5-1

CDR3aa: CASSHPDKSSYNEQFF
CDR3nt: TGCGCCAGCAGTCATCCTGACAAGAGCTCCTACAATGAGCAGTTCTTC
d_gene: NA
j_gene: TRBJ2-1
abundance: NA
v_gene: TRBV23-1

CDR3aa: CASSQPPSGSYEQYF
CDR3nt: TGTGCCAGCAGCCAACCCCCTAGCGGGAGTTACGAGCAGTACTTC
d_gene: TRBD2
j_gene: TRBJ2-7
abundance: NA
v_gene: TRBV7-9

CDR3aa: CASSSRLAGVYNEQFF
CDR3nt: TGCGCCAGCAGCTCCCGACTAGCGGGAGTCTACAATGAGCAGTTCTTC
d_gene: TRBD2
j_gene: TRBJ2-1
abundance: few
v_gene: TRBV4-3

CDR3aa: CSVERDIVGGYTF
CDR3nt: TGCAGCGTTGAAAGGGACATAGTTGGCGGCTACACCTTC
d_gene: NA
j_gene: TRBJ1-2
abundance: NA
v_gene: TRBV29-1

CDR3aa: CASSSGLAGLNEQFF
CDR3nt: TGTGCCAGCAGCTCCGGACTAGCGGGACTCAATGAGCAGTTCTTC
d_gene: TRBD2
j_gene: TRBJ2-1
abundance: few
v_gene: TRBV6-6

CDR3aa: CASSGGVGGVKLEAFF
CDR3nt: TGTGCCAGCAGCGGTGGGGTAGGGGGCGTGAAACTTGAAGCTTTCTTT
d_gene: TRBD1
j_gene: TRBJ1-1
abundance: NA
v_gene: TRBV9

CDR3aa: CASSGKWAGGTDTQYF
CDR3nt: TGTGCCAGCAGCGGAAAGTGGGCAGGGGGCACAGATACGCAGTATTTT
d_gene: NA
j_gene: TRBJ2-3
abundance: NA
v_gene: TRBV7-6

CDR3aa: CASSLTGGPWYGYTF
CDR3nt: TGTGCCAGCAGCCTAACAGGGGGCCCATGGTATGGCTACACCTTC
d_gene: TRBD1
j_gene: TRBJ1-2
abundance: few
v_gene: TRBV9

CDR3aa: CASSSGVPFNEQFF
CDR3nt: TGTGCCAGTAGTTCAGGGGTTCCCTTCAATGAGCAGTTCTTC
d_gene: NA
j_gene: TRBJ2-1
abundance: NA
v_gene: TRBV19

CDR3aa: CASSLAQTKHTQYF
CDR3nt: TGTGCCAGCAGCTTAGCGCAGACTAAGCATACGCAGTATTTT
d_gene: NA
j_gene: TRBJ2-3
abundance: few
v_gene: TRBV7-2

CDR3aa: CASGMRDRRNTIYF
CDR3nt: TGTGCCAGCGGGATGAGGGACAGAAGAAACACCATATATTTT
d_gene: TRBD1
j_gene: TRBJ1-3
abundance: NA
v_gene: TRBV27

CDR3aa: CASSQGADQPQHF
CDR3nt: TGTGCCAGCAGCCAGGGGGCTGATCAGCCCCAGCATTTT
d_gene: TRBD1
j_gene: TRBJ1-5
abundance: NA
v_gene: TRBV2

CDR3aa: CASSLPDSRTEQYF
CDR3nt: TGTGCCAGCAGTCTCCCGGACAGCCGTACAGAGCAGTACTTC
d_gene: NA
j_gene: TRBJ2-7
abundance: few
v_gene: TRBV28

CDR3aa: CSVQNTGELFF
CDR3nt: TGCAGCGTCCAGAACACCGGGGAGCTGTTTTTT
d_gene: NA
j_gene: TRBJ2-2
abundance: few
v_gene: TRBV29-1